The clone carrying this TCR beta chain appeared a few times. The antigen is not known. These data come from a study of T-cell memory formation after mild COVID-19. On the study more broadly: In these data, TCR clusters were largely donor specific.

Overall study findings and caveats: Contracting clones, day 15 to 85, had balanced CD4/CD8, and later expanders favored CD4+.

Per germline, CDR1 SGHNT and CDR2 YYREEE (reference sequence). CDR3 length equals 14 residues. Trimming removed 4 bases from V and 0 bases from J, with 11 bases in between. Each CDR3 protein is one row after TCRdb ran MiXCR on the 5' RACE reads. The table records some 410,000 distinct CDR3 sequences, 23% of them present only once. The sample consisted of PBMCs or a T cell subset sorted from them (not recorded which). This clonotype was sampled from an adult woman who had mild COVID-19 (a few samples of this study predate the infection). Cell type and time point are not known. The chain couples TRBV5-4 to TRBJ2-7, with unresolved D. The CDR3 nucleotides are TGTGCCAGCAGCCCCGTTCCTGGCTCCTACGAGCAGTACTTC. This sequence encodes CASSPVPGSYEQYF.